Listed below are T cell receptor beta chains from one sample, sequenced in a study of CD8 T cells in ankylosing spondylitis. Each CDR3 protein is one row after TCRdb ran MiXCR on the 5' RACE reads. Counted here are some 400,000 distinct CDR3 sequences, 20% to 25% occurring once; the ten biggest clones make up about a sixth. Sequenced input: blood, either unsorted or a sorted T cell fraction (not recorded which). These receptors all stem from a male donor with ankylosing spondylitis. The CDR3 runs from the conserved cysteine through the conserved F or W. A D gene is named only where the DNA matches it firmly. Clone size is stated in some rows and not others, as once, few, many or a class when expanded.

V: TRBV7-9
D: NA
J: TRBJ2-3
size: NA
CDR3: CASMGGEGTDTQYF
DNA: TGTGCCAGCATGGGGGGTGAAGGGACAGATACGCAGTATTTT

V: TRBV29-1
D: NA
J: TRBJ2-5
size: NA
CDR3: CSVGAEETQYF
DNA: TGCAGCGTTGGAGCAGAAGAGACCCAGTACTTC

V: TRBV6-1
D: NA
J: TRBJ1-5
size: NA
CDR3: CASSEAGLSNQPQHF
DNA: TGTGCCAGCAGTGAAGCGGGGCTAAGCAATCAGCCCCAGCATTTT

V: TRBV5-1
D: NA
J: TRBJ2-5
size: few
CDR3: CASSSDATGREETQYF
DNA: TGCGCCAGCAGCTCGGACGCAACAGGTCGAGAGGAGACCCAGTACTTC

V: TRBV7-2
D: NA
J: TRBJ2-7
size: NA
CDR3: CASSLASGQLYEQYF
DNA: TGTGCCAGCAGCTTAGCATCGGGACAACTATACGAGCAGTACTTC

V: TRBV28
D: TRBD1
J: TRBJ2-1
size: NA
CDR3: CASRDRGRHEQFF
DNA: TGTGCCAGCAGGGACAGGGGGCGGCATGAGCAGTTCTTC

V: TRBV5-1
D: TRBD1
J: TRBJ2-7
size: few
CDR3: CASSLLPGQEYEQYF
DNA: TGCGCCAGCAGCTTACTTCCGGGACAGGAATACGAGCAGTACTTC

V: TRBV7-2
D: NA
J: TRBJ2-7
size: few
CDR3: CASSLSWRGWEQYF
DNA: TGTGCCAGCAGCTTAAGTTGGCGGGGTTGGGAGCAGTACTTC

V: TRBV12-3/TRBV12-4
D: NA
J: TRBJ2-2
size: NA
CDR3: CASSFQGGGADTGELFF
DNA: TGTGCCAGCAGTTTCCAGGGTGGAGGCGCGGACACCGGGGAGCTGTTTTTT

V: TRBV20-1
D: NA
J: TRBJ1-6
size: NA
CDR3: CSARGQGNSPLHF
DNA: TGCAGTGCGCGGGGCCAAGGAAATTCACCCCTCCACTTT

V: TRBV2
D: NA
J: TRBJ1-3
size: NA
CDR3: CASSIRWAITGNTIYF
DNA: TGTGCCAGCAGTATTAGGTGGGCGATCACTGGAAACACCATATATTTT

V: TRBV7-2
D: NA
J: TRBJ2-3
size: few
CDR3: CASSPIGVQTDTQYF
DNA: TGTGCCAGCAGTCCCATCGGTGTCCAAACAGATACGCAGTATTTT

V: TRBV5-1
D: NA
J: TRBJ2-1
size: few
CDR3: CASSIRQAGYNEQFF
DNA: TGCGCCAGCAGCATCCGACAGGCTGGGTACAATGAGCAGTTCTTC

V: TRBV29-1
D: TRBD1
J: TRBJ2-2
size: NA
CDR3: CSVIYDRAGELFF
DNA: TGCAGCGTGATCTACGACAGGGCCGGGGAGCTGTTTTTT

V: TRBV7-2
D: NA
J: TRBJ1-3
size: few
CDR3: CASSLRGGGAGNTIYF
DNA: TGTGCCAGCAGCCTTCGGGGGGGGGGCGCTGGAAACACCATATATTTT

V: TRBV20-1
D: NA
J: TRBJ2-3
size: few
CDR3: CSAPWGRSTDTQYF
DNA: TGCAGTGCCCCATGGGGACGGAGCACAGATACGCAGTATTTT

V: TRBV20-1
D: NA
J: TRBJ2-7
size: few
CDR3: CSAVHPRGSLPYEQYF
DNA: TGCAGTGCTGTACATCCACGGGGCTCCCTTCCCTACGAGCAGTACTTC

V: TRBV7-6
D: TRBD1
J: TRBJ2-5
size: few
CDR3: CASSLGQLQETQYF
DNA: TGTGCCAGCAGCCTGGGACAGCTCCAAGAGACCCAGTACTTC

V: TRBV12-3/TRBV12-4
D: NA
J: TRBJ2-7
size: many
CDR3: CASRDILTYEQYF
DNA: TGTGCCAGCAGGGACATATTGACCTACGAGCAGTACTTC

V: TRBV10-3
D: NA
J: TRBJ2-5
size: few
CDR3: CAIRDFRASETQYF
DNA: TGTGCCATCAGGGACTTCAGGGCTTCGGAGACCCAGTACTTC

V: TRBV7-8
D: NA
J: TRBJ1-4
size: few
CDR3: CASSLNPPGLVAQQDEKLFF
DNA: TGTGCCAGCAGCCTCAACCCCCCAGGGCTGGTGGCCCAGCAGGATGAAAAACTGTTTTTT

V: TRBV28
D: TRBD2
J: TRBJ2-1
size: once
CDR3: CASTHPGLADYNEQFF
DNA: TGTGCCAGCACTCACCCGGGACTAGCGGACTACAATGAGCAGTTCTTC

V: TRBV5-6
D: NA
J: TRBJ2-7
size: NA
CDR3: CASSPWTASSYEQYF
DNA: TGTGCCAGCAGCCCGTGGACTGCCAGCTCCTACGAGCAGTACTTC

V: TRBV12-3/TRBV12-4
D: TRBD2
J: TRBJ2-7
size: NA
CDR3: CASRTSGGLYEQYF
DNA: TGTGCCAGCAGGACTAGCGGGGGACTCTACGAGCAGTACTTC

V: TRBV18
D: NA
J: TRBJ2-2
size: few
CDR3: CASSPRRGDTGELFF
DNA: TGTGCCAGCTCACCCCGCAGGGGTGACACCGGGGAGCTGTTTTTT

V: TRBV20-1
D: NA
J: TRBJ1-5
size: NA
CDR3: CSARDSRTAGNQPQHF
DNA: TGCAGTGCTAGAGATTCTCGGACAGCGGGCAATCAGCCCCAGCATTTT

V: TRBV24-1
D: NA
J: TRBJ2-5
size: NA
CDR3: CATSELVTSTQYF
DNA: TGTGCCACCAGTGAACTGGTGACATCGACCCAGTACTTC

V: TRBV20-1
D: NA
J: TRBJ1-5
size: few
CDR3: CSARELEHQPQHF
DNA: TGCAGTGCTAGAGAGCTAGAACATCAGCCCCAGCATTTT

V: TRBV12-3/TRBV12-4
D: NA
J: TRBJ2-5
size: many
CDR3: CASSPGAETQYF
DNA: TGTGCCAGCAGTCCGGGAGCGGAGACCCAGTACTTC

V: TRBV7-9
D: NA
J: TRBJ2-2
size: NA
CDR3: CASSSGTFTGELFF
DNA: TGTGCCAGCAGCTCAGGAACCTTTACCGGGGAGCTGTTTTTT

V: TRBV5-6
D: TRBD1
J: TRBJ2-1
size: few
CDR3: CASSSDPGGVGYNEQFF
DNA: TGTGCCAGCAGCTCGGATCCAGGGGGCGTGGGTTACAATGAGCAGTTCTTC

V: TRBV20-1
D: NA
J: TRBJ1-5
size: many
CDR3: CSARIRRPGNQPQHF
DNA: TGCAGTGCTAGAATCCGACGGCCGGGGAATCAGCCCCAGCATTTT

V: TRBV12-3/TRBV12-4
D: NA
J: TRBJ2-1
size: NA
CDR3: CASSLGYSGSYNEQFF
DNA: TGTGCCAGCAGTTTAGGGTATAGCGGCTCCTACAATGAGCAGTTCTTC

V: TRBV6-5
D: TRBD2
J: TRBJ2-7
size: NA
CDR3: CASSSTGTSGPYEQYF
DNA: TGTGCCAGCAGTTCTACAGGGACTAGCGGACCCTACGAGCAGTACTTC

V: TRBV9
D: NA
J: TRBJ2-5
size: NA
CDR3: CASSPQEGERGETQYF
DNA: TGTGCCAGCAGCCCTCAGGAGGGCGAAAGGGGAGAGACCCAGTACTTC

V: TRBV12-3/TRBV12-4
D: NA
J: TRBJ2-6
size: NA
CDR3: CASSPGAFGANVLTF
DNA: TGTGCCAGCAGTCCCGGGGCGTTTGGGGCCAACGTCCTGACTTTC

V: TRBV3-1
D: NA
J: TRBJ2-2
size: NA
CDR3: CASSQGLLTGELFF
DNA: TGTGCCAGCAGCCAGGGGCTCCTCACCGGGGAGCTGTTTTTT

V: TRBV12-3/TRBV12-4
D: NA
J: TRBJ2-1
size: few
CDR3: CASSFYSKIYNEQFF
DNA: TGTGCCAGCAGTTTTTATAGCAAAATATACAATGAGCAGTTCTTC

V: TRBV28
D: NA
J: TRBJ2-7
size: NA
CDR3: CASSVGSTYEQYF
DNA: TGTGCCAGCAGTGTCGGGAGCACCTACGAGCAGTACTTC

V: TRBV7-9
D: TRBD1
J: TRBJ2-5
size: few
CDR3: CASSLGTGAAKETQYF
DNA: TGTGCCAGCAGCTTAGGAACAGGGGCGGCGAAAGAGACCCAGTACTTC

V: TRBV7-2
D: NA
J: TRBJ2-7
size: NA
CDR3: CASSLGGRGAYEQYF
DNA: TGTGCCAGCAGCTTAGGGGGCAGGGGGGCCTACGAGCAGTACTTC

V: TRBV4-2
D: TRBD2
J: TRBJ2-1
size: few
CDR3: CASSQRGLAPAAGEQFF
DNA: TGTGCCAGCAGCCAAAGGGGACTAGCCCCCGCGGCGGGTGAGCAGTTCTTC

V: TRBV14
D: TRBD1
J: TRBJ1-2
size: NA
CDR3: CASSRDSGGYGYTF
DNA: TGTGCCAGCAGCCGGGATTCAGGGGGCTATGGCTACACCTTC

V: TRBV5-1
D: TRBD2
J: TRBJ2-3
size: NA
CDR3: CASSQWRTSRFTDTQYF
DNA: TGCGCCAGCAGCCAATGGCGGACTAGCAGATTCACAGATACGCAGTATTTT

V: TRBV9
D: NA
J: TRBJ2-1
size: NA
CDR3: CASSVAFPGRYNEQFF
DNA: TGTGCCAGCAGCGTAGCGTTCCCTGGGCGCTACAATGAGCAGTTCTTC

V: TRBV29-1
D: NA
J: TRBJ2-7
size: few
CDR3: CSARGTGTYEQYF
DNA: TGCAGCGCTAGGGGAACAGGTACCTACGAGCAGTACTTC

V: TRBV7-8
D: TRBD2
J: TRBJ2-7
size: once
CDR3: CASSPAGGLAGEQYF
DNA: TGTGCCAGCAGCCCGGCGGGTGGACTAGCGGGAGAGCAGTACTTC

V: TRBV4-3
D: TRBD2
J: TRBJ2-1
size: NA
CDR3: CASSQRGGRADEQFF
DNA: TGCGCCAGCAGCCAAAGGGGCGGGAGGGCCGATGAGCAGTTCTTC

V: TRBV20-1
D: TRBD2
J: TRBJ2-1
size: few
CDR3: CSARSGLAGRNEQFF
DNA: TGCAGTGCTAGATCAGGACTAGCGGGACGGAATGAGCAGTTCTTC

V: TRBV9
D: NA
J: TRBJ2-1
size: NA
CDR3: CASSAKQGNEQFF
DNA: TGTGCCAGCAGCGCAAAGCAGGGAAATGAGCAGTTCTTC

V: TRBV6-1
D: TRBD1
J: TRBJ1-2
size: many
CDR3: CASSETGLVNYGYTF
DNA: TGTGCCAGCAGCGAGACAGGGCTAGTAAACTATGGCTACACCTTC

V: TRBV7-9
D: NA
J: TRBJ2-3
size: few
CDR3: CASSLIRGVRTDTQYF
DNA: TGTGCCAGCAGCTTAATTCGGGGAGTCAGGACAGATACGCAGTATTTT

V: TRBV5-1
D: NA
J: TRBJ2-7
size: few
CDR3: CASSLKADTTYEQYF
DNA: TGCGCCAGCAGCTTGAAAGCGGATACTACCTACGAGCAGTACTTC

V: TRBV4-1
D: NA
J: TRBJ2-2
size: few
CDR3: CASSHPRGGSRRAGELFF
DNA: TGCGCCAGCAGCCATCCTAGGGGCGGCTCCAGGAGGGCCGGGGAGCTGTTTTTT

V: TRBV19
D: NA
J: TRBJ2-3
size: NA
CDR3: CASRIFTSLAGDTQYF
DNA: TGTGCCAGTCGTATTTTCACTAGCCTCGCCGGAGATACGCAGTATTTT

V: TRBV20-1
D: TRBD1
J: TRBJ2-4
size: few
CDR3: CSARTGSNVKNIQYF
DNA: TGCAGTGCTCGGACAGGGAGTAATGTCAAAAACATTCAGTACTTC

V: TRBV4-1
D: NA
J: TRBJ1-6
size: NA
CDR3: CASSQERGDIRNSPLNF
DNA: TGCGCCAGCAGCCAAGAGAGGGGGGACATAAGAAATTCACCCCTCAACTTT